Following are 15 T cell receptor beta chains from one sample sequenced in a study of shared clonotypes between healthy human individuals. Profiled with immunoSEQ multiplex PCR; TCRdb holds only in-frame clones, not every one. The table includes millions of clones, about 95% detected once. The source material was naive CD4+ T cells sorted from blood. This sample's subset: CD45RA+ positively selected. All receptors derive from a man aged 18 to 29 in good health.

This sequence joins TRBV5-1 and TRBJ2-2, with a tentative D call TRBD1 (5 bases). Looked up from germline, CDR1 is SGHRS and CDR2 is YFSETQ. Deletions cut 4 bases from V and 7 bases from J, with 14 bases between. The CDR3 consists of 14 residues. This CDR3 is CASSRTSGIGELFF. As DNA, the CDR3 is TGCGCCAGCAGCCGGACGTCAGGGATCGGGGAGCTGTTTTTT. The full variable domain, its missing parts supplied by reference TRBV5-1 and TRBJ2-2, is KAGVTQTPRYLIKTRGQQVTLSCSPISGHRSVSWYQQTPGQGLQFLFEYFSETQRNKGNFPGRFSGRQFSNSRSEMNVSTLELGDSALYLCASSRTSGIGELFFGEGSRLTVL.

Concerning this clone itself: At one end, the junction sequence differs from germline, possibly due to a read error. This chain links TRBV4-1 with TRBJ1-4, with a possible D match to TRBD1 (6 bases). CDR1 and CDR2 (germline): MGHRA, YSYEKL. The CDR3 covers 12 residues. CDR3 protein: CASSQEVGGVYF. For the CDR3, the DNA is TGCGCCAGCAGCCAAGAAGTTGGGGGCGTATATTTT.

The CDR3 sequence is CASSPDRGDIQYF. In DNA, the CDR3 is TGCGCCAGCAGCCCGGACAGGGGTGACATTCAGTACTTC. The rearrangement uses TRBV5-1 and TRBJ2-4; 9 nucleotides agree with TRBD1. Germline V gene lookup returns CDR1 SGHRS and CDR2 YFSETQ. The CDR3 is 13 residues long. V trimming: 4 bases; J trimming: 8 bases; junction bases outside the gene matches: 4.

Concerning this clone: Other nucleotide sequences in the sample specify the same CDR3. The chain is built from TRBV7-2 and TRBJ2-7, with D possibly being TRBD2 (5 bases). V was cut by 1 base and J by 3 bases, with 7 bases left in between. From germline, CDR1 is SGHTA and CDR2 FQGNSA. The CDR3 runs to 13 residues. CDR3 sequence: CASSLDRGYEQYF. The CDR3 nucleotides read TGTGCCAGCAGCTTAGATCGGGGCTACGAGCAGTACTTC.

For the CDR3, the DNA is TGTGCCAGCAGTGAAGCGGGGACAGGGTCGGGGGAAAAACTGTTTTTT. Translated, it gives CASSEAGTGSGEKLFF. V and J are TRBV6-1 and TRBJ1-4; 9 bases are a match to TRBD1. The CDR3 totals 16 residues. Germline V gene data show CDR1 as MNHNS and CDR2 as SASEGT. With V trimmed by 0 bases and J by 8 bases, 7 bases remained unmatched.

Here the CDR3 reads CASGLRQGEDNNQPQHF. For the CDR3, the DNA is TGTGCTAGTGGTTTGAGGCAGGGGGAAGATAACAATCAGCCCCAGCATTTT. The rearrangement uses TRBV12-5 and TRBJ1-5; TRBD1 matches 7 bases. V shed 2 bases and J 3 bases; nucleotides not matched to a gene: 10. The CDR3 spans 17 residues. CDR1 is LGHNT and CDR2 is FRNRAP in the germline V gene.

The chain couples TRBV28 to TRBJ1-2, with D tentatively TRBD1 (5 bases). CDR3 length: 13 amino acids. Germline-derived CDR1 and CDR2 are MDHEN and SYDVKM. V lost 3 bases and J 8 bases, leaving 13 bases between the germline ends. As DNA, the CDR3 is TGTGCCAGCAGTTTGTTCGGGGCGGCAGGCTACACCTTC. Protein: CASSLFGAAGYTF.

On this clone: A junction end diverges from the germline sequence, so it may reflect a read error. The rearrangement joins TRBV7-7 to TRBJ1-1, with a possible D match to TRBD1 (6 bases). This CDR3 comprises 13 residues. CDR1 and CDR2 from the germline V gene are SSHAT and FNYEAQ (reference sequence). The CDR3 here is CASSRDRTAEAFF. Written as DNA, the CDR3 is TGTGCTAGCAGCCGAGACAGGACCGCTGAAGCTTTCTTT.

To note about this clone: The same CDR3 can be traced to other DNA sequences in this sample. The CDR3 DNA follows: TGCGCCAGCAGCCTAGCGGGAGCAGACACCGGGGAGCTGTTTTTT. Translated: CASSLAGADTGELFF. V and J are TRBV5-1 and TRBJ2-2; 10 bases match TRBD2. Germline V gene data show CDR1 as SGHRS and CDR2 as YFSETQ. The CDR3 totals 15 residues. V gave up 4 bases and J gave up 3 bases; unmatched junction bases: 3.

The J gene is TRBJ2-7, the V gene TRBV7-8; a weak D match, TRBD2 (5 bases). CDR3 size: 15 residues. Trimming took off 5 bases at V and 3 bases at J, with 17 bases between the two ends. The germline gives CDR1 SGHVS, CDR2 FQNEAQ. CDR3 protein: CASSVRVAGNYEQYF. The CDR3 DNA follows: TGTGCCAGCAGCGTGAGGGTGGCGGGTAACTACGAGCAGTACTTC.

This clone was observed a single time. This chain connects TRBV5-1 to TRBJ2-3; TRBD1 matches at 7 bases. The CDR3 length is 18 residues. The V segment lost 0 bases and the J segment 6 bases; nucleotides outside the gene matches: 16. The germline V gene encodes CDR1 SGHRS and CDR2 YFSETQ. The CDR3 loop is CASSLAPTAGGFFDTQYF. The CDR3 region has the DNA TGCGCCAGCAGCTTGGCTCCCACTGCAGGGGGTTTTTTCGATACGCAGTATTTT.

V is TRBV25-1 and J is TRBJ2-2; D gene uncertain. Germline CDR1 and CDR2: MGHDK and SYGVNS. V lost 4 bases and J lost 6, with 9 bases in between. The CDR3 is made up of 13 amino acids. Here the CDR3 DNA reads TGTGCCAGCAGTGCTGGTCCTTCCGGGGAGCTGTTTTTT. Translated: CASSAGPSGELFF.

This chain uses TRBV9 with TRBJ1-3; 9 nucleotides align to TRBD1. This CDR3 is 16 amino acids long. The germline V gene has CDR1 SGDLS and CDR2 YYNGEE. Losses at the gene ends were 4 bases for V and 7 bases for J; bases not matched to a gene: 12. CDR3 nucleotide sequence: TGTGCCAGCAGCTCACCCCGCACGGGACAGGGTAACACCATATATTTT. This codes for CASSSPRTGQGNTIYF.

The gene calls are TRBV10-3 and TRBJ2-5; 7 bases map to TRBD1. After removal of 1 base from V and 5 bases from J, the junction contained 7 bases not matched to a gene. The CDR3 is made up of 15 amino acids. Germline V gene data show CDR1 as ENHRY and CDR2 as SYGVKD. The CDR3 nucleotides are TGTGCCATCAGTGAGTTCGAGGGGGCGTGGGAGACCCAGTACTTC. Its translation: CAISEFEGAWETQYF.

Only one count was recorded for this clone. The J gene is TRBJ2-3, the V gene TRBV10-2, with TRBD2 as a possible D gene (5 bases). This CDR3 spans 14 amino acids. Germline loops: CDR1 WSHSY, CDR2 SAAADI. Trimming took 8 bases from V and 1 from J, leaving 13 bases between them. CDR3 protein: CASEGPGGTDTQYF. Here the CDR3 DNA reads TGCGCCAGCGAGGGCCCCGGGGGCACAGATACGCAGTATTTT.